This passage covers 11 T cell receptor beta chains from one sample sequenced in a study of T-cell reconstitution after alpha-beta-depleted transplantation in children. The authors prepared the TCRbeta library with unique molecular identifiers. TCRdb reanalysed the PCR reads using MiXCR and keeps one entry per CDR3 protein. The data contain 700,000 to 950,000 distinct CDR3 sequences, 15% to 20% of them singletons. The source material was PBMCs, mostly from graft donor cells, sampled 360 days after TCRalphabeta/CD19-depleted stem cell transplant. Receptors originate from a male patient younger than 18 who had a stem cell transplant for acute lymphoblastic leukemia, so the T cells may come from the graft donor.

On this clonotype itself: Given a much more abundant clone one base away, this may be a read error. The V and J genes are TRBV11-1 and TRBJ2-7, with unresolved D. The CDR3 covers 12 residues. With 5 bases removed from V and 2 bases from J, the gap between germline ends came to 7 bases. The germline gives CDR1 SGHAT, CDR2 FQDESV (reference sequence). The CDR3: CASSTQPYEQYF. The CDR3 region has the DNA TGTGCCAGCAGCACGCAGCCCTACGAGCAGTACTTC. The variable domain in full, with the rest retrieved from reference TRBV11-1 and TRBJ2-7, is EAEVAQSPRYKITEKSQAVAFWCDPISGHATLYWYRQILGQGPELLVQFQDESVVDDSQLPKDRFSAERLKGVDSTLKIQPAELGDSAMYLCASSTQPYEQYFGPGTRLTVT.

This clonotype was detected a few times. The rearrangement uses TRBV27 and TRBJ2-7; D might be TRBD2 (6 bases). Looked up from germline, CDR1 is MNHEY and CDR2 is SMNVEV (reference sequence). This CDR3 region has 15 residues. Deletions cut 6 bases from V and 0 bases from J, with 15 bases between. CDR3 coding DNA: TGTGCCAGCAGCTCCTGGGGGGTTACCTCCTACGAGCAGTACTTC. Amino acids: CASSSWGVTSYEQYF.

The chain recombines TRBV9 with TRBJ1-1; D is uncertain. V lost 2 bases and J lost 1, with 6 bases in between. Germline V lookup: CDR1 SGDLS, CDR2 YYNGEE. The CDR3 is made up of 13 amino acids. CDR3 coding DNA: TGTGCCAGCAGCGTTAAAGCGAACACTGAAGCTTTCTTT. This sequence encodes CASSVKANTEAFF.

This clonotype has a handful of counts. V is TRBV27 and J is TRBJ2-3, with TRBD2 matching 10 bases. The V and J ends lost 2 bases and 3 bases, in that order; junction bases with no gene match: 8. The CDR3 runs 17 residues. Germline-derived CDR1 and CDR2 are MNHEY and SMNVEV (reference sequence). CDR3 sequence: CASSLRFLAGVTDTQYF. For the CDR3, the DNA is TGTGCCAGCAGTTTAAGGTTTCTAGCGGGAGTGACAGATACGCAGTATTTT.

This clonotype turned up a few times. The chain joins TRBV11-3 to TRBJ2-7; weak D call: TRBD2 (6 bases). The CDR3 loop spans 14 amino acids. Between the trimmed V and J ends, which lost 5 bases and 2 bases, there was a span of 13 bases. Germline lookup yields CDR1 SGHNT and CDR2 YENEEA. The CDR3 protein is CASSNLLAPYEQYF. The CDR3 DNA is TGTGCCAGCAGCAACTTACTAGCCCCCTACGAGCAGTACTTC.

Remarks on this clonotype: Germline is not matched at one junction end, which may reflect a read error. The chain links TRBV12-3 or TRBV12-4 to TRBJ1-1; D gene uncertain. The CDR3 contains 13 residues. The CDR3 sequence: CASSFGENTEAVF. The CDR3, as DNA: TGTGCCAGCAGTTTCGGAGAGAACACTGAAGCTGTCTTT.

There are a few counts of this clonotype. The chain uses TRBV20-1 and TRBJ2-7; D unresolved. V was trimmed by 2 bases and J by 2 bases, leaving 13 bases between them. This CDR3 region has 14 residues. Germline lookup yields CDR1 DFQATT and CDR2 SNEGSKA (reference sequence). CDR3 in DNA: TGCAGTGCTAGACAGTCTCAGCCACCCTACGAGCAGTACTTC. Translating gives CSARQSQPPYEQYF.

The chain joins TRBV19 to TRBJ1-5; weak D call: TRBD1 (5 bases). Germline CDR1 is LNHDA and CDR2 is SQIVND (reference sequence). V dropped 4 bases and J dropped 1 base, with 20 bases sitting between them. This CDR3 is 18 amino acids long. The CDR3 protein is CASSTTQGIGQSNQPQHF. The CDR3 DNA sequence: TGTGCCAGTAGTACTACCCAGGGTATCGGTCAGAGCAATCAGCCCCAGCATTTT.

This clonotype turned up a few times. The chain uses TRBV4-1 and TRBJ2-3, with 14 bases matching TRBD2. V lost 6 bases, J lost 5 bases, and 7 bases stayed unmatched. From germline, CDR1 is MGHRA and CDR2 YSYEKL. CDR3 length equals 16 residues. The CDR3 coding sequence is TGCGCCAGCAGTACCCCGGGACTAGCGGGAGAAGATACGCAGTATTTT. Amino acid sequence: CASSTPGLAGEDTQYF.

As for this clonotype: A read error may account for a junction end that differs from germline. CDR3 in DNA: TGTACCACCAGCAGAGTGGCGGGAGGGCTCGGTACGCAGTATTTT. It specifies CTTSRVAGGLGTQYF. The rearrangement joins TRBV15 to TRBJ2-3, with 9 bases fitting TRBD2. CDR1 is LNHNV and CDR2 is YYDKDF in the germline V gene (reference sequence). The CDR3 consists of 15 residues.

This clonotype was counted a few times. The rearrangement uses TRBV7-9 and TRBJ2-1; D is perhaps TRBD2 (6 bases). Germline values: CDR1 SEHNR, CDR2 FQNEAQ (reference sequence). The CDR3 has 17 amino acids. With 1 base removed from V and 8 bases from J, the gap between germline ends came to 21 bases. The CDR3 region is CASSLVPSTRLLDEQFF. CDR3 bases: TGTGCCAGCAGCTTAGTTCCCTCGACTAGATTGTTAGATGAGCAGTTCTTC. Supplemented by reference TRBV7-9 and TRBJ2-1, the full variable domain reads DTGVSQNPRHKITKRGQNVTFRCDPISEHNRLYWYRQTLGQGPEFLTYFQNEAQLEKSRLLSDRFSAERPKGSFSTLEIQRTEQGDSAMYLCASSLVPSTRLLDEQFFGPGTRLTVL.